This TCR beta chain was documented in a study of Ad26.COV2.S vaccination and SARS-CoV-2 variants. Study-level background: COV1001, an Ad26.COV2.S trial, supplied this vaccine-arm donor.

V lost 3 bases and J lost 7; bases outside the gene matches: 8. The CDR3 is made up of 14 amino acids. The germline CDR1 and CDR2 sequences are SGHTA and FQGNSA. Repertoires were generated with immunoSEQ multiplex PCR, while TCRdb's copy carries only in-frame clones and drops some. The data show a few hundred thousand clones, 75% to 95% seen once. As to treatment: 15 to 20 received Ad26.COV2.S at low or high dose, single or two shots; several received placebo; per-sample allocation not given. Each sample was drawn 63 days after the first injection (of vaccine or placebo). This Boston cohort included adults aged 18-55 years.

The TCR originated in a person between 18 and 60 years old who received the Ad26.COV2.S COVID-19 vaccine or a placebo. The chain employs TRBV7-2 and TRBJ1-2; 7 nucleotides match TRBD1. The sample in question was peripheral blood, obtained in a trial of Ad26.COV2.S vaccine versus placebo. Here the CDR3 reads CASSLPGQSFGYTF. The CDR3 DNA sequence: TGTGCCAGCAGCTTGCCGGGACAGTCCTTTGGCTACACCTTC.